This T cell receptor beta chain was observed in a study of T cell responses to AZD1222 COVID-19 vaccine. Study-level findings and limits: Among the donors, most were white British and more were female, and clonal diversity was possibly underestimated. Variant regions that are unmutated are reportedly the target of nearly half of spike-specific TCRs. Spike-specific TCR repertoires showed rising breadth and depth after two AZD1222 doses. Vaccine-associated CD4 TCRs ranged over spike, dominating at 160-218 and 743-854.

Profiling relied on immunoSEQ multiplex PCR, and the TCRdb table lists in-frame clones only, not all of them. The table lists roughly 200,000 clones, 88% of them singletons. Trimming took 0 bases from V and 0 from J, leaving 12 bases between them. This CDR3 has 17 residues. Germline V gives CDR1 GTSNPN, CDR2 SVGIG (reference sequence). Notes on this clone: Its specificity is unknown.

The sequence was collected from an adult in good health. The genes are TRBV30 and TRBJ1-6, with D possibly being TRBD1 (5 bases). Sequenced material: peripheral blood, taken on day 0 of AZD1222 vaccination. CDR3 in amino acids: CAWSVGAGSSYNSPLHF. In DNA, the CDR3 is TGTGCCTGGAGTGTAGGGGCAGGCAGCTCCTATAATTCACCCCTCCACTTT.